A single T cell receptor beta chain is shown here with its context. TCRdb processed the 5' RACE reads again and assigns one entry to each CDR3 protein, with no DNA. This sample's clone table lists 550,000 to 600,000 distinct CDR3 sequences. The CDR3 consists of 14 residues. Germline V gives CDR1 MDHEN, CDR2 SYDVKM. The data derive from a study of T cells expressing NK-cell markers. Turning to the study itself: Underlying the TCR beta repertoires were sorted CD3+CD56+NKG2C+, CD3+CD56+NKG2C- and CD3+CD56-NKG2C+ T cells.

The chain recombines TRBV28 with TRBJ1-5; the D call of TRBD1 rests on TCRdb alone, since no DNA is present to check it. The sample taken for sequencing was blood T cells: a sorted CD56 or NKG2C T cell subset, CD4+ or CD8+ T cells, or bulk PBMC T cells (not recorded which). The source of this sequence is a man aged 18 to 30 in good health. The CDR3 loop is CASSFIGGNQPQHF.